Listed below are T cell receptor beta chains from one sample, sequenced in a study of blood T cell repertoires in COVID-19. Assay: immunoSEQ multiplex PCR; the TCRdb copy retains only in-frame clones and omits some. The sample has 250,000 to 350,000 clones; 70% to 90% are singletons. Sequenced: PBMCs or T cells enriched from blood (not recorded which). Every receptor here comes from a woman aged 25 to 39 who had recovered from COVID-19. Both conserved end residues are trimmed from each CDR3. Clone sizes are given selectively: once, few, many, or a class where the clone is expanded.

v_call clone_size cdr3_length cdr3_aa
TRBV27 . 14 ASSFLLGQGSGGYT
TRBV18 . 11 ASSVGGNSPLH
TRBV6-1 few 13 ASSEARSGTIEAF
TRBV10-3 . 15 AISWGQGAPMGYGYT
TRBV5-1 . 11 ASSLDRGGEQY
TRBV18 . 15 ASSPTGQGASYNEQF
TRBV5-1 . 11 ASSLTTGDEQY
TRBV11-3 . 12 ASSSGTGGDEQY
TRBV3-1/TRBV3-2 . 13 ASSRMPRADSPLH
TRBV15 few 12 ATSRVGGITEAF
TRBV10-3 . 12 AISRGQGDQPQH
TRBV5-1 . 13 ASQTDGSSGNTIY
TRBV4-1 . 12 ASSQDAGGETQY
TRBV7-2 . 14 ASSLSPRGHYNEQF
TRBV2 . 15 ASRPTRDRSHQETQY
TRBV18 . 13 ASSISGHLNQPQH
TRBV5-1 . 15 ASSSRTSGGWSYEQY
TRBV5-4 . 15 ASSPGLTHPEHYGYT
TRBV30 . 12 AWSSQGWHSPLH
TRBV19 . 12 ASSRAGTFYGYT
TRBV18 . 12 ASSPAGLRTEAF
TRBV5-4 . 10 ASSSPDQPQH
TRBV19 . 12 ASSPGTGVYEQY
TRBV7-8 . 15 ASKGAQGSSYNSPLH
TRBV28 once 14 ASRRTSGGSTDTQY
TRBV3-1/TRBV3-2 . 12 ASSLLPGNYGYT
TRBV20-1 . 10 SASPGQGEAF
TRBV2 . 13 ASSGERGGLETQY
TRBV4-2 few 16 ASSQDLSASPGWDGYT
TRBV5-6 few 15 ASSLRRGGRDSETQY
TRBV11-2 many 12 ASSLGLRDMEAF
TRBV11-2 . 11 ASSPQVNTEAF
TRBV6-5 . 14 ASSYSASGDTDTQY
TRBV28 . 12 ASSHREGNEKLF
TRBV11-3 . 13 ASSFGTGAYNEQF